This T cell receptor (beta chain) derives from a study of blood T cell repertoires in COVID-19. Study context: Sources were T cells, B-cell-depleted T cells, or PBMCs; the material itself was cDNA or gDNA.

In the study's own analysis: Amplification of reference gene primers provided the estimated nucleated cell counts. Using immunoSEQ multiplex PCR, the repertoire was profiled, and TCRdb retains in-frame clones only, with some absent. V and J calls and clone size are as listed in that table; D and trimming were resolved from the DNA. The repertoire includes 100,000 to 150,000 clones, approximately 88% of them detected once, and under 13% sits in the top ten. The CDR3 runs 14 residues. Trimming took 4 bases from V and 4 from J, leaving 14 bases between them. CDR1 is SGHRS, CDR2 YFSETQ, per germline. This TCR was sampled from a middle-aged man with acute or convalescent COVID-19. The chain combines TRBV5-1 with TRBJ2-5; D is possibly TRBD1 (5 bases). The sample consisted of peripheral blood. CDR3 protein: CASSETSRGETQYF. The DNA for the CDR3 is TGCGCCAGCAGCGAGACATCAAGGGGAGAGACCCAGTACTTC.